One sample yielded the 18 T cell receptor beta chains listed below, sequenced in a study of blood T cell repertoires in COVID-19. This table comes from immunoSEQ multiplex PCR, and its TCRdb copy is limited to in-frame clones, with some not included. The sample carries 210,000 or so clones, about 86% recorded once. Sequenced input: peripheral blood. These receptors all stem from a woman between 45 and 65 years old with acute or convalescent COVID-19.

This sequence joins TRBV3-1 (or the pseudogene TRBV3-2) and TRBJ1-3; TRBD1 matches 7 bases. In germline, CDR1 is LGHDT, CDR2 YNNKEL (reference sequence). There are 16 residues in the CDR3. With 5 bases clipped from V and 0 bases from J, the junction kept 7 bases outside the gene matches. This CDR3 reads CASSDRERVSGNTIYF. CDR3 in DNA: TGTGCCAGCAGCGACAGGGAGAGGGTCTCTGGAAACACCATATATTTT.

The chain has TRBV7-2 and TRBJ2-1; 8 bases are a match to TRBD2. The CDR3 runs 16 residues. Germline trimming cut 0 bases from V and 8 bases from J; bases unmatched to any gene: 9. Germline CDR1 and CDR2: SGHTA and FQGNSA. The CDR3 here is CASSLAHGGGLYEQFF. CDR3 nucleotide sequence: TGTGCCAGCAGCTTAGCGCACGGGGGGGGCCTCTATGAGCAGTTCTTC.

V is TRBV24-1 and J is TRBJ2-3; D is possibly TRBD1 (5 bases). CDR1 is KGHDR and CDR2 is SFDVKD in the germline V gene. This CDR3 region has 15 residues. The germline V and J ends were trimmed by 6 bases and 0 bases, with 12 bases remaining between them. DNA for the CDR3: TGTGCCACCAGTAGGGGTTATCCTAGCACAGATACGCAGTATTTT. Its protein product is CATSRGYPSTDTQYF.

The V call is TRBV30, the J call TRBJ1-6; a possible D gene is TRBD1 (5 bases). The germline V gene has CDR1 GTSNPN and CDR2 SVGIG (reference sequence). This CDR3 has 13 residues. V lost 3 bases and J lost 7, with 10 bases in between. CDR3 coding DNA: TGTGCCTGGAGGCGGACAATGAATTCACCCCTCCACTTT. It is translated as CAWRRTMNSPLHF.

The chain links TRBV7-9 to TRBJ1-2; weak D call: TRBD1 (5 bases). The germline V gene encodes CDR1 SEHNR and CDR2 FQNEAQ (reference sequence). This CDR3 is 13 amino acids long. Trimming took off 5 bases at V and 4 bases at J, with 11 bases between the two ends. CDR3 loop: CASSKGHLYGYTF. Written as DNA, the CDR3 is TGTGCCAGCAGCAAAGGACACCTCTATGGCTACACCTTC.

The chain carries TRBV7-8 and TRBJ1-3; D is unclear. The CDR3 covers 13 residues. With 2 bases removed from V and 2 bases from J, the gap between germline ends came to 4 bases. Germline V gene sequence: CDR1 SGHVS, CDR2 FQNEAQ. The CDR3, as DNA: TGTGCCAGCAGCTTACCTCCTGGAAACACCATATATTTT. Encoded protein: CASSLPPGNTIYF.

The CDR3, as DNA: TGTGCCTGGGGGGTTGTGGGGGGATTAGCGAACACTGAAGCTTTCTTT. This translates into CAWGVVGGLANTEAFF. The gene calls are TRBV30 and TRBJ1-1; the D gene is possibly TRBD1 (5 bases). V shed 5 bases and J shed 1 base, with 20 bases lying between them. The CDR3 contains 16 residues. Per germline, CDR1 GTSNPN and CDR2 SVGIG (reference sequence).

This chain connects TRBV5-1 to TRBJ1-4; D gene uncertain. The V end lost 2 bases, the J end lost 0 bases, and 8 bases lay between the germline ends. Germline CDR1 is SGHRS and CDR2 is YFSETQ. This CDR3 region has 15 residues. The CDR3: CASSLKSATNEKLFF. CDR3 bases: TGCGCCAGCAGCTTAAAATCTGCAACTAATGAAAAACTGTTTTTT.

The J gene is TRBJ2-3, the V gene TRBV7-9; 11 bases are a match to TRBD2. The CDR3 contains 15 residues. The junction had 4 bases not matched to a gene; V was cut back by 5 bases and J by 3 bases. Germline values: CDR1 SEHNR, CDR2 FQNEAQ (reference sequence). CDR3 sequence: CASSQLAGVTDTQYF. For the CDR3, the DNA is TGTGCCAGCAGCCAACTAGCGGGAGTAACAGATACGCAGTATTTT.

This clone was seen more than once but under ten times. This chain links TRBV15 with TRBJ2-7, with TRBD1 as a possible D gene (5 bases). CDR3 size: 15 residues. Trimming pared 1 base from V and 2 bases from J, leaving 12 bases between. CDR1 and CDR2 from the germline V gene are LNHNV and YYDKDF (reference sequence). The CDR3 DNA is TGTGCCACCAGCAGAGTTCGACAGACTCCCTACGAGCAGTACTTC. Translating it yields CATSRVRQTPYEQYF.

J is TRBJ1-6 and V is TRBV18, with 11 bases that match TRBD1. There are 16 residues in the CDR3. Trimming at V came to 4 bases and at J to 11 bases, leaving 10 bases not matched to a gene. CDR1 and CDR2 (germline): KGHSH, LQKENI. The CDR3 nucleotides are TGTGCCAGCTCACTACGGACAGGGGGCATGGAGGCACCCCTCCACTTT. Its protein product is CASSLRTGGMEAPLHF.

The rearrangement uses TRBV16 and TRBJ2-7; 8 bases map to TRBD2. The germline CDR1 and CDR2 sequences are KGHSY and FQNENV. The CDR3 runs to 16 residues. Trimming at V came to 0 bases and at J to 2 bases, leaving 6 bases not matched to a gene. The CDR3 is CASSQSASGGTYEQYF. The CDR3 nucleotides are TGTGCCAGCAGCCAATCAGCCAGCGGGGGCACCTACGAGCAGTACTTC.

The chain recombines TRBV24-1 with TRBJ1-2; 9 bases are a match to TRBD1. CDR3 length: 15 amino acids. Trimming took 3 bases from V and 8 from J; bases not matched to a gene: 9. Germline CDR1 and CDR2: KGHDR and SFDVKD. The chain's CDR3 is CATSDITGGAGGYTF. CDR3 sequence (DNA): TGTGCCACCAGTGATATCACAGGGGGCGCGGGAGGCTACACCTTC.

V usage is TRBV3-1 (or the pseudogene TRBV3-2) and J usage is TRBJ1-2; the D is unclear. This CDR3 contains 16 residues. Germline loops: CDR1 LGHDT, CDR2 YNNKEL (reference sequence). The V end lost 4 bases, the J end lost 3 bases, and 18 bases lay between the germline ends. In nucleotides, the CDR3 is TGTGCCAGCAGCCCCTTTAGAGGTCCCTGCGACTATGGCTACACCTTC. Translated, it gives CASSPFRGPCDYGYTF.

The rearrangement uses TRBV2 and TRBJ2-1; TRBD1 is a possible D gene (5 bases). CDR3 size: 14 residues. V gave up 2 bases and J gave up 9 bases, with 14 bases separating them. Germline CDR1 and CDR2: SNHLY and FYNNEI. The CDR3 DNA reads as TGTGCCAGCAGTGAACAGATTCCTAGGGGTGAGCAGTTCTTC. Translation: CASSEQIPRGEQFF. Supplemented by reference TRBV2 and TRBJ2-1, the full variable domain reads EPEVTQTPSHQVTQMGQEVILRCVPISNHLYFYWYRQILGQKVEFLVSFYNNEISEKSEIFDDQFSVERPDGSNFTLKIRSTKLEDSAMYFCASSEQIPRGEQFFGPGTRLTVL.

The chain uses TRBV4-2 and TRBJ2-2, with 12 bases lining up with TRBD2. V gave up 6 bases and J gave up 2 bases; unmatched junction bases: 10. Looked up from germline, CDR1 is LGHNA and CDR2 is YNFKEQ. The CDR3 sequence is 18 residues long. The DNA for the CDR3 is TGTGCCAGCAGTCGGGGAGCTAGCGGGGGGGCTAACACCGGGGAGCTGTTTTTT. Translating gives CASSRGASGGANTGELFF.

V is TRBV4-1 and J is TRBJ1-5, with D tentatively TRBD1 (5 bases). The CDR3 runs to 15 residues. V lost 0 bases and J 12 bases, leaving 18 bases between the germline ends. Germline CDR1 and CDR2: MGHRA and YSYEKL. In nucleotides, the CDR3 is TGCGCCAGCAGCCAAGATGACAGTCTTTGGGCCAACCAGCATTTT. This codes for CASSQDDSLWANQHF.

The V and J genes are TRBV6-5 and TRBJ2-3; 8 bases are shared with TRBD2. The J segment lost 2 bases and the V segment lost 5 bases, leaving 6 bases of the junction unmatched. Germline V gene data show CDR1 as MNHEY and CDR2 as SVGAGI. This CDR3 region has 15 residues. CDR3: CASSKPGLDTDTQYF. The CDR3 DNA is TGTGCCAGCAGTAAACCGGGACTAGACACAGATACGCAGTATTTT.